This T cell receptor (beta chain) was captured in a study of T cell responses to AZD1222 COVID-19 vaccine. With regard to this clone: What it recognizes is unknown.

The table came from immunoSEQ multiplex PCR; TCRdb's copy has only in-frame clones and leaves some out. The table lists about 120,000 clones, 75% to 90% of them singletons. Germline CDR1 and CDR2: SGHTA and FQGTGA. This CDR3 is built from 13 residues. Trimming left V 1 base short and J 7 bases short, with 8 bases between. Notes on the study in general: It was only 6 or 7 AZD1222 recipients who were seropositive at baseline. Regions 160-218 and 743-854 held dominance among vaccine-associated CD4 TCRs, which spanned spike.

The chain combines TRBV7-3 with TRBJ1-5; D gene ambiguous. Specimen: peripheral blood, collected on day 0 of AZD1222 vaccination. The receptor comes from an adult in good health. DNA for the CDR3: TGTGCCAGCAGCTTAAGTCCCAAGCAGCCCCAGCATTTT. Translated: CASSLSPKQPQHF.